This entry features one T cell receptor beta chain sequence. Its antigen remains unknown. The sample originates from a study of blood T cells in healthy people across ages. Study-wide results and limits: There were more naive CD4+ cells and higher diversity in long-lived donors than in aged donors. Age advanced and TCR beta diversity per million T cells fell, roughly linearly.

The CDR3 spans 14 residues. V lost 3 bases to trimming and J lost 3 bases; unmatched junction nucleotides: 5. Germline V gene data show CDR1 as DFQATT and CDR2 as SNEGSKA (reference sequence). Primed by a sample-barcoded 5' primer and a J-beta primer mix, a second PCR proceeded for about 7 to 11 cycles. Any given sample supplied a minimum of 3 million CDR3-containing paired-end reads. TCRdb analysed the 5' RACE reads with MiXCR anew, one entry per CDR3 protein. The table shows about 1.6 million distinct CDR3 sequences, with 34% occurring only once. The TCR was taken from a woman in her thirties in good health. The source material was blood. The rearrangement joins TRBV20-1 to TRBJ2-7; 10 bases align to TRBD2. CDR3 sequence (DNA): TGCAGTGCTAGTTGGACTAGCGGATACTACGAGCAGTACTTC. This translates into CSASWTSGYYEQYF.